The sequence of this T cell receptor beta chain was determined in a study of shared clonotypes between healthy human individuals. The repertoire was sequenced with immunoSEQ multiplex PCR; TCRdb's copy has only in-frame clones and lacks some. The sample records fewer than 600,000 clones, approximately 85% being singletons. The sequenced sample consisted of PBMCs. The sequence was collected from a woman aged 40 to 50 in good health. Some clones in this sample may be carry-over from other donors' samples.

The CDR3 nucleotides read TGTGCCAGCAGGCGGACAGGGGTCGGCTACGAGCAGTACTTC. Translation gives CASRRTGVGYEQYF. This chain uses TRBV6-5 with TRBJ2-7; 9 bases agree with TRBD1. This CDR3 has 14 residues. Germline V gives CDR1 MNHEY, CDR2 SVGAGI. V shed 6 bases, J shed 3 bases, and the junction held 6 bases outside the gene matches.